A selection of T cell receptor beta chains follows, all from one sample in a study of CD8 T cells in ankylosing spondylitis. TCRdb reanalysed the 5' RACE reads using MiXCR and keeps one entry per CDR3 protein. Of some 130,000 distinct CDR3 sequences in the sample, 17% were seen once. Sequencing used blood, either unsorted or a sorted T cell fraction (not recorded which). The receptors derive from a male donor with ankylosing spondylitis. Each CDR3 is given with its conserved first and last residue. The order of the fields is CDR3 DNA, CDR3 protein, V gene, J gene, D gene, clone size. A D gene is named only where the DNA matches it firmly. Clone size is not always given. Where it is, it says once, few, many or a class for expanded clones.

TGTGCCACCAGTGACCCCCAGATAGGGACCCAGTACTTC,CATSDPQIGTQYF,TRBV24-1,TRBJ2-5,NA,NA
TGTGCCAGCAGCCCAAAAACCTCTAGTTGGGTCTCCAATGAGCAGTTCTTC,CASSPKTSSWVSNEQFF,TRBV7-9,TRBJ2-1,NA,NA
TGTGCCATCAGTGAGACTACACTAGCGGGAGTTCCAGATACGCAGTATTTT,CAISETTLAGVPDTQYF,TRBV10-3,TRBJ2-3,TRBD2,once
TGTGCCAGCAGCCGGTATGGACAGGGACGTTTGGCTTACAATGAGCAGTTCTTC,CASSRYGQGRLAYNEQFF,TRBV14,TRBJ2-1,TRBD1,few
TGTGCCAGCAGCCCAGGTGTGGGGATCAATGAGCAGTTCTTC,CASSPGVGINEQFF,TRBV7-9,TRBJ2-1,NA,few
TGCGCCAGCTCCTCAGAGGTAGCGGGAGAGGTTGGCACAGATACGCAGTATTTT,CASSSEVAGEVGTDTQYF,TRBV5-1,TRBJ2-3,TRBD2,many
TGTGCCAGCAGCGGGGACAGGGGCGAGAATCAGCCCCAGCATTTT,CASSGDRGENQPQHF,TRBV2,TRBJ1-5,TRBD1,few
TGTGCCAGCAGCGTAGGAGGCGGGAGGGGCCCTAGGGCGCAGTTCTTC,CASSVGGGRGPRAQFF,TRBV9,TRBJ2-1,TRBD2,NA
TGTGCCAGCAGCTCCAGGGGGATTGGTCTTACCAATCAGCCCCAGCATTTT,CASSSRGIGLTNQPQHF,TRBV5-6,TRBJ1-5,TRBD1,NA
TGTGCCAGCAGTTTTTTCAGGGGTAACATGAACACTGAAGCTTTCTTT,CASSFFRGNMNTEAFF,TRBV28,TRBJ1-1,NA,NA
TGTGCCAGCAGTGAAATGACAGGGTGGTCCTACGAGCAGTACTTC,CASSEMTGWSYEQYF,TRBV25-1,TRBJ2-7,TRBD1,NA
TGTGCCAGCAGCACCAGGACACAGAACACTGAAGCTTTCTTT,CASSTRTQNTEAFF,TRBV7-7,TRBJ1-1,NA,few
TGTGCCAGCAGTTTAGGCGGGACCTACGAGCAGTACTTC,CASSLGGTYEQYF,TRBV28,TRBJ2-7,NA,many
TGTGCCAGCAGTTCGCGAAGTTTTAACACTCAGGGGGTTGACGAGCAGTACTTC,CASSSRSFNTQGVDEQYF,TRBV27,TRBJ2-7,TRBD1,NA
TGTGCCAGCAGAGAATTCAGGGGATGGACTGAAGCTTTCTTT,CASREFRGWTEAFF,TRBV6-1,TRBJ1-1,NA,few
TGCGCCAGCAGCTTGGGCATGTCCTACGAGCAGTACTTC,CASSLGMSYEQYF,TRBV5-1,TRBJ2-7,NA,NA
TGCGCCAGCAGCTTCGGGTATCCCGGGGAGCTGTTTTTT,CASSFGYPGELFF,TRBV5-1,TRBJ2-2,NA,NA
TGTGCCAGCAGCCAAGAGGGGAGGAGGCAGTTCTTC,CASSQEGRRQFF,TRBV3-1,TRBJ2-1,NA,few
TGTGCCAGCAGCCAAGATCACTCCCCCGGAGAGACCCAGTACTTC,CASSQDHSPGETQYF,TRBV3-1,TRBJ2-5,NA,NA
TGTGCCAGCAGCTTAAAATGGGGCTCGGTCGGGATTGAGTCCTCTGGGGCCAACGTCCTGACTTTC,CASSLKWGSVGIESSGANVLTF,TRBV7-3,TRBJ2-6,NA,NA
TGTGCCAGCAGTCCAGGACTAATTTACGAGCAGTACTTC,CASSPGLIYEQYF,TRBV12-3/TRBV12-4,TRBJ2-7,NA,few
TGTGCCAGCAGCTCGGTGTACTACGAGCAGTACTTC,CASSSVYYEQYF,TRBV7-2,TRBJ2-7,NA,NA
TGTGCCATCAGTGACGACCTGCCCCTCTACGAGCAGTACTTC,CAISDDLPLYEQYF,TRBV10-3,TRBJ2-7,NA,NA
TGTGCCAGCAGCCGAGGAACAGGTCTAGAGACCCAGTACTTC,CASSRGTGLETQYF,TRBV7-9,TRBJ2-5,NA,few
TGTGCCAGCAGTCCCAGATTGAACACTGAAGCTTTCTTT,CASSPRLNTEAFF,TRBV28,TRBJ1-1,NA,NA
TGTGCCAGTAGTCTCTTTGAGGGACAGGCCTACGAGCAGTACTTC,CASSLFEGQAYEQYF,TRBV19,TRBJ2-7,TRBD1,NA
TGCAGCGTGGGTAGTAATGAGCAGTTCTTC,CSVGSNEQFF,TRBV29-1,TRBJ2-1,NA,few
TGTGCCACCAGCAGAGAGCCAGACAGGGGGCTTGGGGAGCAGTTCTTC,CATSREPDRGLGEQFF,TRBV15,TRBJ2-1,TRBD1,NA
TGTGCCAGCAGTTATAACGAAGGAAGAAGGGGGGTGAACACTGAAGCTTTCTTT,CASSYNEGRRGVNTEAFF,TRBV6-2/TRBV6-3,TRBJ1-1,NA,NA
TGTGCCAGCAGCCCTAACGGACTAGCGGGAGGCGAGCAGTACTTC,CASSPNGLAGGEQYF,TRBV7-9,TRBJ2-7,TRBD2,few
TGCGCCAGCAGCCAGTTTCCGGGGCCCTGGAGTGGAGAGACCCAGTACTTC,CASSQFPGPWSGETQYF,TRBV10-2,TRBJ2-5,NA,NA
TGTGCCAGCAGCACGGCAGGGGCTGGCTATGGCTACACCTTC,CASSTAGAGYGYTF,TRBV7-9,TRBJ1-2,NA,NA
TGTGCCAGCAGTCTCGGACAGGGGTTCGGCTACACCTTC,CASSLGQGFGYTF,TRBV27,TRBJ1-2,TRBD1,few
TGTGCCAGCTCACCGGACAGGGTTCAGCCCCAGCATTTT,CASSPDRVQPQHF,TRBV18,TRBJ1-5,TRBD1,NA
TGCAGCGTCGAACCGGGGTTTCAAGAGACCCAGTACTTC,CSVEPGFQETQYF,TRBV29-1,TRBJ2-5,NA,few
TGTGCCAGCAGTTACTCGGAGCGGGAGCTCTACAATGAGCAGTTCTTC,CASSYSERELYNEQFF,TRBV6-2/TRBV6-3,TRBJ2-1,TRBD2,many
TGTGCCAGCAGCCCGGGAGGCGGTTACAATGAGCAGTTCTTC,CASSPGGGYNEQFF,TRBV7-9,TRBJ2-1,TRBD2,many
TGTGCCAGCAGGTTCTATCATGAGCAGTTCTTC,CASRFYHEQFF,TRBV2,TRBJ2-1,NA,many
TGCAGCGTTGTAGCGTCCCTCGTTAATGAGCAGTTCTTC,CSVVASLVNEQFF,TRBV29-1,TRBJ2-1,NA,many
TGTGCCAGCACCGAGGCGGGACTAGCGGGAGAGAGCTCCTACGAGCAGTACTTC,CASTEAGLAGESSYEQYF,TRBV28,TRBJ2-7,TRBD2,NA
TGTGCCAGCAGCCATCCGGGACAGGGGGACAATGAGCAGTTCTTC,CASSHPGQGDNEQFF,TRBV16,TRBJ2-1,TRBD1,NA
TGTGCCAGCAGCCCAAGACAGGGGGCGACAGATACGCAGTATTTT,CASSPRQGATDTQYF,TRBV7-9,TRBJ2-3,TRBD1,NA
TGTGCCAGCAGCCCTTTTGGGGGCGGCTACACCTTC,CASSPFGGGYTF,TRBV7-9,TRBJ1-2,NA,NA
TGCGCCAGCAGTGAGGGGAGATCCTACGAGCAGTACTTC,CASSEGRSYEQYF,TRBV5-1,TRBJ2-7,NA,NA
TGTGCCAGCAGCGTAGCTAGCGGGAGGGCCTACGAGCAGTACTTC,CASSVASGRAYEQYF,TRBV9,TRBJ2-7,TRBD2,NA
TGCGCCAGCAGCCAACTCCTGTACAATGAGCAGTTCTTC,CASSQLLYNEQFF,TRBV4-1,TRBJ2-1,NA,NA
TGTGCCACCAGCAGAGAGCTAGCGGCGAGCTACGAGCAGTACTTC,CATSRELAASYEQYF,TRBV15,TRBJ2-7,TRBD2,NA
TGTGCCAGCAGCCCACAGGGGACAGGGTCCTACGAGCAGTACTTC,CASSPQGTGSYEQYF,TRBV6-1,TRBJ2-7,TRBD1,NA
TGTGCCAGCAGCTTAGCGCTGGCGGGAGGGCCTGTCACCGGGGAGCTGTTTTTT,CASSLALAGGPVTGELFF,TRBV7-8,TRBJ2-2,TRBD2,few
TGTGCCAGCAAGGGGCCAACCGGGGAGCTGTTTTTT,CASKGPTGELFF,TRBV7-9,TRBJ2-2,NA,NA
TGTGCCATCAGTGAGGACTTGAACACTGAAGCTTTCTTT,CAISEDLNTEAFF,TRBV10-3,TRBJ1-1,NA,NA
TGTGCCAGCGGTGGCTTCGGGGAAAGCTCCTACAATGAGCAGTTCTTC,CASGGFGESSYNEQFF,TRBV6-1,TRBJ2-1,NA,NA
TGTGCCAGCAGCAAGTCGTGGGGGATGGACTATGGCTACACCTTC,CASSKSWGMDYGYTF,TRBV7-9,TRBJ1-2,NA,few
TGTGCCAGCAGTTTCTGGTCCTACGAGCAGTACTTC,CASSFWSYEQYF,TRBV12-3/TRBV12-4,TRBJ2-7,NA,many
TGCAGTGTTTCGGGGACTAGACAAGAGACCCAGTACTTC,CSVSGTRQETQYF,TRBV20-1,TRBJ2-5,TRBD2,few